The clone carrying this T cell receptor (beta chain) has more than one count but fewer than ten. These data originate in a study of T-cell reconstitution after alpha-beta-depleted transplantation in children. Unique molecular identifiers were used in preparing the TCRbeta library. TCRdb passed the PCR reads through MiXCR, listing each CDR3 protein once. The table lists some 280,000 distinct CDR3 sequences, 9.9% of them singletons. The source is a human donor who donated a stem cell graft to a child with SCID. The specimen comprised PBMCs from the stem cell graft donor, sampled from the stem cell graft.

CDR3 in DNA: TGCGCCAGCAGCTTCAACTGGGGCCGGACCGGCACAGATACGCAGTATTTT. Encoded protein: CASSFNWGRTGTDTQYF. This rearrangement joins TRBV5-1 to TRBJ2-3, with TRBD1 as a possible D gene (5 bases). Trimming shortened V by 2 bases and J by 1 base, and 17 bases separated the two germline ends. The CDR3 contains 17 residues. Germline V gives CDR1 SGHRS, CDR2 YFSETQ. The full variable domain, with the rest looked up from reference TRBV5-1 and TRBJ2-3, is KAGVTQTPRYLIKTRGQQVTLSCSPISGHRSVSWYQQTPGQGLQFLFEYFSETQRNKGNFPGRFSGRQFSNSRSEMNVSTLELGDSALYLCASSFNWGRTGTDTQYFGPGTRLTVL.